The sequence of this TCR beta chain was determined in a study of T cells in localized non-small cell lung cancer. Germline V gene lookup returns CDR1 SGHDT and CDR2 YYEEEE. The CDR3 consists of 15 residues. V lost 4 bases to trimming and J lost 8 bases; unmatched junction nucleotides: 9. Whole-study results and caveats: Median approximately 61 top-100 tumor clones were shared with paired adjacent lung. Longer overall survival accompanied higher blood T cell density. Sequence data derive from only one tumor region, so heterogeneity remains possible. Uninvolved adjacent lung, not tumor, had the highest T cell clonality.

TCRdb's table, derived via immunoSEQ multiplex PCR, lists solely in-frame clones and lacks some. Altogether around 7,200 clones are present, approximately 93% being singletons, with the ten largest covering 2.9%. The count of this clone is one. The antigen is not known. This sequence joins TRBV5-6 and TRBJ2-1; 10 bases line up with TRBD2. The TCR originated in a woman aged 40 to 75 with stage I lung adenocarcinoma. The specimen was peripheral blood, collected before any cancer treatment. CDR3 loop: CASSPLAGVVYEQFF. Here the CDR3 DNA reads TGTGCCAGCAGCCCCCTAGCGGGAGTTGTCTATGAGCAGTTCTTC. Complete variable domain (other parts from reference TRBV5-6 and TRBJ2-1): DAGVTQSPTHLIKTRGQQVTLRCSPKSGHDTVSWYQQALGQGPQFIFQYYEEEERQRGNFPDRFSGHQFPNYSSELNVNALLLGDSALYLCASSPLAGVVYEQFFGPGTRLTVL.